The rows below give T cell receptor beta chains drawn from one sample of a study of identical twins. One entry per CDR3 protein results from TCRdb running MiXCR on the 5' RACE reads. The table has about 520,000 distinct CDR3 sequences, 22% seen once. These records were also assigned to another study, of T cells expressing NK-cell markers.

Sequenced input: CD4+ T cells sorted from blood. All receptors come from a woman under 30 in good health. Each CDR3 is given with its conserved first and last residue. The D gene is left open where the match is weak. A row's size may be missing; if present it is once, few, many or a size class.

>TRBJ2-1|few|NA|TRBV6-2/TRBV6-3
CASSSPGPRNEQFF
TGTGCCAGCAGTTCTCCTGGACCTCGAAATGAGCAGTTCTTC
>TRBJ2-7|NA|NA|TRBV15
CATSRGRGYEQYF
TGTGCCACCAGCCGGGGGAGAGGCTACGAGCAGTACTTC
>TRBJ1-6|NA|NA|TRBV7-2
CASSSSRNSPLHF
TGTGCCAGCAGCTCGAGCAGGAATTCACCCCTCCACTTT
>TRBJ2-1|many|TRBD2|TRBV7-2
CASSLHRGGPNEQFF
TGTGCCAGCAGCTTACATCGGGGGGGACCGAATGAGCAGTTCTTC
>TRBJ2-7|NA|TRBD2|TRBV20-1
CSARPTSGSIEQYF
TGCAGTGCTAGGCCTACTAGCGGGAGTATTGAGCAGTACTTC
>TRBJ2-1|NA|NA|TRBV11-2
CASSSRDNMVQFF
TGTGCCAGCAGCTCCCGGGACAATATGGTGCAGTTCTTC
>TRBJ1-1|NA|NA|TRBV4-3
CASSQGRGGSTEAFF
TGCGCCAGCAGCCAGGGGCGGGGAGGCAGCACTGAAGCTTTCTTT
>TRBJ1-1|NA|NA|TRBV30
CAWRVGTEAFF
TGTGCCTGGAGGGTTGGAACTGAAGCTTTCTTT
>TRBJ1-5|many|TRBD1|TRBV20-1
CSARMTGYNQPQHF
TGCAGTGCTAGGATGACAGGGTACAATCAGCCCCAGCATTTT
>TRBJ2-5|NA|TRBD1|TRBV7-9
CASSYGTGGLETQYF
TGTGCCAGCAGCTACGGCACAGGGGGTTTAGAGACCCAGTACTTC
>TRBJ2-3|NA|TRBD2|TRBV7-9
CASSPRTSGRSQYF
TGTGCCAGCAGCCCTCGGACTAGCGGGAGGTCGCAGTATTTT
>TRBJ1-1|few|NA|TRBV11-1
CASSRRSATEAFF
TGTGCCAGCAGCCGCCGCTCGGCCACTGAAGCTTTCTTT
>TRBJ2-6|few|NA|TRBV12-3/TRBV12-4
CASSLWGRANVLTF
TGTGCCAGCAGTTTGTGGGGGAGGGCCAACGTCCTGACTTTC
>TRBJ2-7|few|NA|TRBV3-1
CASSHRPDLRDEQYF
TGTGCCAGCAGCCATCGGCCGGACCTTCGGGACGAGCAGTACTTC
>TRBJ2-1|NA|NA|TRBV6-2/TRBV6-3
CASSERHNEQFF
TGTGCCAGCAGTGAGCGGCACAATGAGCAGTTCTTC
>TRBJ1-1|few|NA|TRBV12-3/TRBV12-4
CASRTGTGVGTEAFF
TGTGCCAGCAGGACCGGGACTGGGGTGGGAACTGAAGCTTTCTTT
>TRBJ2-4|NA|NA|TRBV20-1
CSARLGTKNIQYF
TGCAGTGCTAGGTTAGGGACCAAAAACATTCAGTACTTC
>TRBJ2-7|few|TRBD1|TRBV15
CATSRALDRGGEQYF
TGTGCCACCAGCAGAGCCTTGGACAGGGGAGGGGAGCAGTACTTC
>TRBJ2-5|many|TRBD2|TRBV11-2
CASSSLAGTQETQYF
TGTGCCAGCAGCTCACTAGCGGGGACCCAAGAGACCCAGTACTTC
>TRBJ1-4|NA|NA|TRBV7-6
CASSTGHGREKLFF
TGTGCCAGCAGCACTGGACACGGCCGGGAAAAACTGTTTTTT
>TRBJ2-3|many|NA|TRBV29-1
CSVVWTPTDTQYF
TGCAGCGTTGTCTGGACACCCACAGATACGCAGTATTTT
>TRBJ1-3|NA|TRBD1|TRBV20-1
CSARPGQGNTIYF
TGCAGTGCTAGACCGGGACAGGGAAACACCATATATTTT
>TRBJ2-5|few|TRBD1|TRBV5-1
CASSSMTGQETQYF
TGCGCCAGCAGCTCAATGACAGGGCAAGAGACCCAGTACTTC
>TRBJ2-7|few|TRBD2|TRBV2
CASSQPGLKTYEQYF
TGTGCCAGCAGTCAACCGGGACTAAAGACCTACGAGCAGTACTTC